The rows below give T cell receptor beta chains drawn from one sample of a study of Ad26.COV2.S vaccination and SARS-CoV-2 variants. The protocol was immunoSEQ multiplex PCR, while the TCRdb copy is restricted to in-frame clones and leaves out a portion. The data show around 300,000 clones, with roughly nine tenths seen just once and 6.4% held by the top ten. This sample comprised peripheral blood, obtained in a trial of Ad26.COV2.S vaccine versus placebo. The receptors were sampled from a person between 18 and 65 years old who received the Ad26.COV2.S COVID-19 vaccine or a placebo. Each CDR3 is given with its conserved first and last residue. Each record gives: V gene, D gene, clone size, J gene, CDR3 DNA, CDR3 protein. The D gene is left open where the match is weak. Only part of the rows carry a size: once, few, many, or a class if the clone is expanded.

TRBV3-1/TRBV3-2,TRBD1,.,TRBJ1-4,TGTGCCAGCAGCCCCCCGGGACAGGGTTGGTTGGAAAAACTGTTTTTT,CASSPPGQGWLEKLFF
TRBV7-2,TRBD1,.,TRBJ2-7,TGTGCCAGCAGCTCGTGGACAGGCTCCTACGAGCAGTACTTC,CASSSWTGSYEQYF
TRBV12-2,.,.,TRBJ2-3,TGTGCAAGTCGCTTAGGCAGGGGGAAGAGCTACGGCACAGATACGCAGTATTTT,CASRLGRGKSYGTDTQYF
TRBV7-2,.,.,TRBJ1-1,TGTGCCAGCAGCTCAATCAGGTACCCTCACACTGAAGCTTTCTTT,CASSSIRYPHTEAFF
TRBV19,.,.,TRBJ2-1,TGTGCCAGTAGTAGGTCTAGCCGAGCGAATGAGCAGTTCTTC,CASSRSSRANEQFF
TRBV7-2,.,.,TRBJ2-5,TGTGCCAGCAGCCAAGACACCGGACGGAGTCAAGAGACCCAGTACTTC,CASSQDTGRSQETQYF
TRBV7-9,.,.,TRBJ2-7,TGTGCCAGCAGCTTAACAGCTAACGAGCAGTACTTC,CASSLTANEQYF
TRBV5-8,.,.,TRBJ1-4,TGTGCCAGCAGCTTAGGACCGGGCCGGAATGAAAAACTGTTTTTT,CASSLGPGRNEKLFF
TRBV19,TRBD1,few,TRBJ2-7,TGTGCCAGTAGTATACGATTGAACAGGGGGTACTCCTACGAGCAGTACTTC,CASSIRLNRGYSYEQYF
TRBV19,.,few,TRBJ1-1,TGTGCCAGTAGTATAGGGGCGGCAGGGGTTGGCACTGAAGCTTTCTTT,CASSIGAAGVGTEAFF
TRBV5-4,.,.,TRBJ1-2,TGTGCCAGCAGCTTACAGACAAACTATGGCTACACCTTC,CASSLQTNYGYTF
TRBV11-2,TRBD2,.,TRBJ2-1,TGTGCCAGCAGCTTAACGGGGGGAGGCAATGAGCAGTTCTTC,CASSLTGGGNEQFF
TRBV29-1,TRBD2,few,TRBJ2-3,TGCAGCGTCCGGACTAGCGGGACTCAATCAGATACGCAGTATTTT,CSVRTSGTQSDTQYF
TRBV5-5,.,.,TRBJ2-2,TGTGCCAGCAGCTTGGATAGTTACGGGCGTAGGACCGGGGAGCTGTTTTTT,CASSLDSYGRRTGELFF
TRBV18,TRBD2,.,TRBJ2-7,TGTGCCAGCTCACCACCGGTGGCTAGCGGGAGCTACGAGCAGTACTTC,CASSPPVASGSYEQYF
TRBV6-2/TRBV6-3,.,.,TRBJ2-7,TGTGCCAGCAGTGACTTCAGGGGTGCCTACGAGCAGTACTTC,CASSDFRGAYEQYF
TRBV4-2,.,.,TRBJ1-3,TGTGCCAGCAGCAAGGGACGGGGGGAAGCGGGAAACACCATATATTTT,CASSKGRGEAGNTIYF
TRBV4-2,TRBD1,.,TRBJ1-1,TGTGCCAGCAGCCAAGTCCCTGGGTCAACAGGGGGCGAAGCTTTCTTT,CASSQVPGSTGGEAFF
TRBV5-5,.,.,TRBJ1-5,TGTGCCAGCAGCTTGGACTGGGGAAATCAGCCCCAGCATTTT,CASSLDWGNQPQHF
TRBV5-8,.,.,TRBJ1-3,TGTGCCAGCGAAAGGGATGGAAACACCATATATTTT,CASERDGNTIYF
TRBV3-1/TRBV3-2,TRBD2,.,TRBJ2-5,TGTGCCAGCAGCCAAGCAAGCTTTCCCGGGGGGCAAGAGACCCAGTACTTC,CASSQASFPGGQETQYF
TRBV29-1,TRBD1,.,TRBJ1-5,TGCAGCGTTGAAGTCCAGGGGGTTGGTCAGCCCCAGCATTTT,CSVEVQGVGQPQHF
TRBV30,.,.,TRBJ2-7,TGTGCCTGGAGTAAAGTCGACAGTCGTTTTTCCGGTTACGAGCAGTACTTC,CAWSKVDSRFSGYEQYF
TRBV4-3,TRBD2,.,TRBJ2-5,TGCGCCAGCGGACTAGCTGATCAAGAGACCCAGTACTTC,CASGLADQETQYF
TRBV27,.,.,TRBJ2-3,TGTGCCAGCAGTTTAGGGACGACAGATACGCAGTATTTT,CASSLGTTDTQYF
TRBV25-1,.,once,TRBJ1-2,TGTGCCAGCAGTGAGGGGGGGAACTATGGCTACACCTTC,CASSEGGNYGYTF
TRBV19,.,.,TRBJ2-7,TGTGCCAGTAGTATACGGGCAGGGTACTACGAGCAGTACTTC,CASSIRAGYYEQYF
TRBV28,.,once,TRBJ2-3,TGTGCCAGCAGCCTCTCCACGGACAGCTCTAGCACAGATACGCAGTATTTT,CASSLSTDSSSTDTQYF
TRBV29-1,.,.,TRBJ1-1,TGCAGCGTTGAAGATCTGCGGGGACGGACTGAAGCTTTCTTT,CSVEDLRGRTEAFF
TRBV24-1,TRBD1,.,TRBJ2-3,TGTGCCACCAGTGATTCCGGGACAGGGACAGATACGCAGTATTTT,CATSDSGTGTDTQYF
TRBV9,.,.,TRBJ1-6,TGTGCCAGCAGCCCTTCCGACAGCTATAATTCACCCCTCCACTTT,CASSPSDSYNSPLHF
TRBV6-6,.,.,TRBJ1-2,TGTGCCAGCAGTTATTCAGGGGAAGGCTATGGCTACACCTTC,CASSYSGEGYGYTF